Presented here are 10 T cell receptor beta chains from one specimen sequenced in a study of blood T cell repertoires in COVID-19. Clones were read by immunoSEQ multiplex PCR, and TCRdb kept only the in-frame ones, dropping some. This sample has fewer than 150,000 clones, with about 78% found just once. The sample consisted of peripheral blood. All receptors derive from a man aged 70-80 years with acute or convalescent COVID-19.

A single count supports this clone. The gene calls are TRBV5-1 and TRBJ2-3; maybe TRBD2 (5 bases). The V end lost 4 bases, the J end lost 1 base, and 10 bases lay between the germline ends. CDR1 SGHRS and CDR2 YFSETQ come from the germline V gene. There are 14 residues in the CDR3. The CDR3 DNA follows: TGCGCCAGCAGCGACCTCGGGGGCACAGATACGCAGTATTTT. It encodes CASSDLGGTDTQYF.

The chain employs TRBV5-4 and TRBJ1-2; possible D gene TRBD1, 5 bases. The V end was cut by 2 bases, the J end by 5 bases, with 10 bases between. This CDR3 comprises 13 residues. Germline CDR1 SGHNT, CDR2 YYREEE (reference sequence). In nucleotides, the CDR3 is TGTGCCAGCAGCTTAAGGGGAGGATATGGCTACACCTTC. It codes for CASSLRGGYGYTF.

This clone came up once. This chain connects TRBV19 to TRBJ1-1; D call uncertain. Germline CDR1 is LNHDA and CDR2 is SQIVND (reference sequence). Trimming pared 3 bases from V and 6 bases from J, leaving 8 bases between. This CDR3 has 12 amino acids. The CDR3 DNA is TGTGCCAGTAGTATTCGGGGAGCTGAAGCTTTCTTT. Its protein is CASSIRGAEAFF. Based on the CDR3 plus reference TRBV19 and TRBJ1-1, the full variable domain is DGGITQSPKYLFRKEGQNVTLSCEQNLNHDAMYWYRQDPGQGLRLIYYSQIVNDFQKGDIAEGYSVSREKKESFPLTVTSAQKNPTAFYLCASSIRGAEAFFGQGTRLTVV.

The genes are TRBV18 and TRBJ2-1; 7 bases are shared with TRBD2. This CDR3 contains 13 residues. V gave up 0 bases and J gave up 13 bases; unmatched junction bases: 6. Germline V CDR1 and CDR2: KGHSH, LQKENI. CDR3 in DNA: TGTGCCAGCTCACCACCGACGACGGGAGGACAGTTCTTC. This gives the protein CASSPPTTGGQFF.

This clone was counted once. The chain uses TRBV5-5 and TRBJ1-2, with a possible D match to TRBD1 (5 bases). Per germline, CDR1 SGHKS and CDR2 YYEKEE (reference sequence). V was trimmed by 4 bases and J by 4 bases, leaving 11 bases between them. The CDR3 is 13 amino acids. The CDR3 sequence is CASSIDSLYGYTF. CDR3 DNA sequence: TGTGCCAGCAGCATAGACAGCCTCTATGGCTACACCTTC.

The J gene is TRBJ1-5, the V gene TRBV30, with D perhaps matching TRBD1 (5 bases). The CDR3 contains 12 residues. In germline, CDR1 is GTSNPN, CDR2 SVGIG (reference sequence). The germline V and J ends were trimmed by 2 bases and 7 bases, with 9 bases remaining between them. This CDR3 reads CAWSQGPQPQHF. The CDR3, as DNA: TGTGCCTGGAGTCAGGGCCCCCAGCCCCAGCATTTT.

V gene TRBV6-6 combines with J gene TRBJ2-7; 7 positions match TRBD1. J lost 4 bases, V lost 4 bases, and 13 bases had no gene match. Germline CDR1 reads MNHNY; CDR2 reads SVGAGI (reference sequence). The CDR3 sequence is 16 residues long. DNA of the CDR3: TGTGCCAGCAGTTCGCTTAGACAGGGATTATCTTACGAGCAGTACTTC. Encoded protein: CASSSLRQGLSYEQYF.

The chain's CDR3 is CASSALTGGNTIYF. The CDR3 bases are TGTGCCAGCAGCGCCTTGACAGGGGGAAACACCATATATTTT. This chain links TRBV9 with TRBJ1-3, with 7 bases fitting TRBD1. V dropped 3 bases and J dropped 4; count of bases not matched to a gene: 4. The CDR3 runs 14 residues. Germline CDR1 and CDR2: SGDLS and YYNGEE. Combining the CDR3 with reference TRBV9 and TRBJ1-3 gives the whole variable domain DSGVTQTPKHLITATGQRVTLRCSPRSGDLSVYWYQQSLDQGLQFLIQYYNGEERAKGNILERFSAQQFPDLHSELNLSSLELGDSALYFCASSALTGGNTIYFGEGSWLTVV.

This chain links TRBV28 with TRBJ1-3; tentative D call: TRBD1 (5 bases). V was pared by 5 bases and J by 0 bases, with 17 bases between. The CDR3 sequence is 17 residues long. CDR1 is MDHEN and CDR2 is SYDVKM in the germline V gene. This CDR3 reads CASSHESTDNSGNTIYF. Written as DNA, the CDR3 is TGTGCCAGCAGTCATGAATCGACGGACAACTCTGGAAACACCATATATTTT.

This sequence joins TRBV11-2 and TRBJ1-4; maybe TRBD1 (5 bases). CDR3 length: 15 amino acids. The germline V and J ends were trimmed by 3 bases and 5 bases, with 13 bases remaining between them. Germline-derived CDR1 and CDR2 are SGHAT and FQNNGV. The CDR3 DNA reads as TGTGCCAGCAGCTTCGCGGGGGGGAGAAATGAAAAACTGTTTTTT. Its protein product is CASSFAGGRNEKLFF. Based on the CDR3 plus reference TRBV11-2 and TRBJ1-4, the full variable domain is EAGVAQSPRYKIIEKRQSVAFWCNPISGHATLYWYQQILGQGPKLLIQFQNNGVVDDSQLPKDRFSAERLKGVDSTLKIQPAKLEDSAVYLCASSFAGGRNEKLFFGSGTQLSVL.